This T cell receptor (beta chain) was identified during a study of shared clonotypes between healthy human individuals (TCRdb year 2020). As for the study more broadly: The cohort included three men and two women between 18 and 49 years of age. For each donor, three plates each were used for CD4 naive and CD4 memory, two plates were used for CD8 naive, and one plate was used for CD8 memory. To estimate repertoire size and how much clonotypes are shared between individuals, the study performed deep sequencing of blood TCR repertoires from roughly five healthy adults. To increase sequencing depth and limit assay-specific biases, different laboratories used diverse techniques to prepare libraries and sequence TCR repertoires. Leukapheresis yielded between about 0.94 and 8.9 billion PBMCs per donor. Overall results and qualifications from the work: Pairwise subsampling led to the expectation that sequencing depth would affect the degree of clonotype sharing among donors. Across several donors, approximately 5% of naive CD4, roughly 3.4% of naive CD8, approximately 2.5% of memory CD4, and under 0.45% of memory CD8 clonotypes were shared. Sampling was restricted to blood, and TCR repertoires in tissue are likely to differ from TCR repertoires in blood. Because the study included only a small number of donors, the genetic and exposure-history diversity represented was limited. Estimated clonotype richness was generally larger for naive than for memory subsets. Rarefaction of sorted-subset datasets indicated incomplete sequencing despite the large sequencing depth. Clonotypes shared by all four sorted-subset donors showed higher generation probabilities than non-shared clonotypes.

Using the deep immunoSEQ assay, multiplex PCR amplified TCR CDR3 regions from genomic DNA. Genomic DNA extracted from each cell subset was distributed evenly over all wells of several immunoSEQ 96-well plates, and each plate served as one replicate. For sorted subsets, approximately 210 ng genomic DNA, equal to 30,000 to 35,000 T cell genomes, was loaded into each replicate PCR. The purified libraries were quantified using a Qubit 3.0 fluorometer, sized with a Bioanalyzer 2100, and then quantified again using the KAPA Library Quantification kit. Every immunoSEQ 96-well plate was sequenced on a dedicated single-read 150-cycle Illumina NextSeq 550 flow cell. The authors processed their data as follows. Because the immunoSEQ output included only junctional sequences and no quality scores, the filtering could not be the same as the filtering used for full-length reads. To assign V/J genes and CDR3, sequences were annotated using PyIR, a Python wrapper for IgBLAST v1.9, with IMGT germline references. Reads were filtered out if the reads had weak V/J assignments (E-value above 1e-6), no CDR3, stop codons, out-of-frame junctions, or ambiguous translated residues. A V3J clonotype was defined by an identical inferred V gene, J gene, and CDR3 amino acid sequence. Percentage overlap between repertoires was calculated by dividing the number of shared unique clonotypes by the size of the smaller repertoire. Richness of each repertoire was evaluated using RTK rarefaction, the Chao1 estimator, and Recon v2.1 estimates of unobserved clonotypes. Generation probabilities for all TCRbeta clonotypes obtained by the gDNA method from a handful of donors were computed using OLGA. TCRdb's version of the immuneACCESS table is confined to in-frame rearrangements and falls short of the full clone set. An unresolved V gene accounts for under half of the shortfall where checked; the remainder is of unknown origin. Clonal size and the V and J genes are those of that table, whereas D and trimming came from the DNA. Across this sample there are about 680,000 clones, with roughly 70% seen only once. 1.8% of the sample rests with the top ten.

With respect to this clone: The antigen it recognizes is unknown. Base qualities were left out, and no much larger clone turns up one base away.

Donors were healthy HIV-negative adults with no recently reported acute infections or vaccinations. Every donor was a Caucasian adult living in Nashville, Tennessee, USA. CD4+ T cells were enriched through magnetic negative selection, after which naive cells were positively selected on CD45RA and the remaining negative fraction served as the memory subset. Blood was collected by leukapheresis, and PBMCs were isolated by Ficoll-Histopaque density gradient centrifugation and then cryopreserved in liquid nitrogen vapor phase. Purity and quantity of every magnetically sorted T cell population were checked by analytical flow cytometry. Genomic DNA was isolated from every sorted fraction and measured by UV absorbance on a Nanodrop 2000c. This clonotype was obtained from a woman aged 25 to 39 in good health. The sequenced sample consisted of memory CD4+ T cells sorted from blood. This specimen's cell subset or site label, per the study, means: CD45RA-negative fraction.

Read as DNA, the sequence is TGTGCCAGCAGCTACCTTGACAGGGGGCAAGAGACCCAGTACTTC. The translation is CASSYLDRGQETQYF. The rearranged chain carries TRBV28 and TRBJ2-5; 9 junctional bases match TRBD1. The CDR3 spans 15 residues, from the cysteine through the phenylalanine. Kept here is only the CDR3 DNA, which spans 45 bases and is read in frame from base 1. V is cut back by 6 bases and J by 2 bases, with 7 bases in the junction unmatched. Via the germline V gene, CDR1 is MDHEN and CDR2 SYDVKM.